A selection of T cell receptor beta chains follows, all from one sample in a study of cytomegalovirus exposure and HLA in healthy donors. Method: immunoSEQ multiplex PCR; TCRdb's copy keeps in-frame clones and lacks some. Of 100,000 to 150,000 clones in the sample, about 81% were seen once. Sample: PBMCs. The receptors here all came from a woman in her 50s in good health and CMV-seropositive. CDR3s include the opening cysteine and the closing phenylalanine or tryptophan. The D gene is left open where the match is weak. A clone size is listed for some rows: how often the clone was seen (once, few, many), or a class if it is expanded.

d_call	j_call	clone_size	v_call	cdr3_aa	cdr3_nt
TRBD2	TRBJ2-1	-	TRBV7-2	CASSKGLDVNYEQFF	TGTGCCAGCAGCAAGGGACTAGATGTGAACTATGAGCAGTTCTTC
-	TRBJ1-4	-	TRBV18	CASSPLPNVEKLFF	TGTGCCAGCTCACCCTTGCCTAACGTTGAAAAACTGTTTTTT
TRBD1	TRBJ1-4	-	TRBV6-5	CASSYGDSRKREKLFF	TGTGCCAGCAGTTACGGGGACAGCCGAAAAAGGGAAAAACTGTTTTTT
TRBD2	TRBJ2-7	-	TRBV7-2	CASSPSGRLSYEQYF	TGTGCCAGCAGCCCTAGCGGGAGGCTCTCCTACGAGCAGTACTTC
TRBD1	TRBJ2-1	few	TRBV7-8	CASRWGTGGNEQFF	TGTGCCAGCAGGTGGGGGACAGGGGGCAATGAGCAGTTCTTC
-	TRBJ1-1	-	TRBV5-1	CASSLEARRVGTEAFF	TGCGCCAGCAGCTTGGAAGCCCGCAGGGTTGGGACTGAAGCTTTCTTT
TRBD2	TRBJ2-2	-	TRBV30	CAWSRGWEGQNTGELFF	TGTGCCTGGAGTAGAGGGTGGGAGGGCCAAAACACCGGGGAGCTGTTTTTT
TRBD2	TRBJ2-5	-	TRBV7-2	CASSRGTSGPPETQYF	TGTGCCAGCAGCCGAGGGACTAGCGGGCCCCCAGAGACCCAGTACTTC
-	TRBJ1-4	few	TRBV6-1	CASSVARQAPNEKLFF	TGTGCCAGCAGTGTGGCCCGACAGGCCCCTAATGAAAAACTGTTTTTT
TRBD1	TRBJ1-1	once	TRBV29-1	CSVDSTGYSLAFF	TGCAGCGTTGATTCGACAGGGTACTCTTTGGCTTTCTTT
-	TRBJ2-7	few	TRBV19	CASSTSGTPSYEQYF	TGTGCCAGTAGTACATCCGGGACACCTTCCTACGAGCAGTACTTC